The 2 T cell receptor beta chains given below trace back to one sample, sequenced in a study of cytomegalovirus exposure and HLA in healthy donors. The primer mix had 60 Vbeta and 13 Jbeta primers. Using immunoSEQ multiplex PCR, the repertoire was profiled, and TCRdb retains in-frame clones only, with some absent. The sample carries approximately 150,000 clones, about four fifths recorded once. The source material was PBMCs. These receptors were taken from a man younger than 40 in good health and CMV-seronegative.

The chain uses TRBV7-2 and TRBJ2-2; D is possibly TRBD1 (5 bases). The CDR3 runs to 16 residues. The germline V gene encodes CDR1 SGHTA and CDR2 FQGNSA. V lost 1 base to trimming and J lost 3 bases, with 12 bases between them. CDR3: CASSLVSRVDTGELFF. In DNA form, the CDR3 reads TGTGCCAGCAGCTTAGTCAGCAGGGTCGACACCGGGGAGCTGTTTTTT.

J is TRBJ2-7 and V is TRBV18; perhaps TRBD1 as D (6 bases). CDR3 length: 14 amino acids. Per germline, CDR1 KGHSH and CDR2 LQKENI. Trimming stripped 3 bases from V and 6 bases from J, with 15 bases between. CDR3 nucleotides: TGTGCCAGCTCACCGGGGGCGGAGAAATCCGAGCAGTACTTC. Amino acids: CASSPGAEKSEQYF.